Shown below are 11 T cell receptor beta chains from a single sample sequenced in a study of T cell repertoires in cytomegalovirus infection. TCRdb re-derived calls from the reads in MiXCR, one entry per CDR3 protein. The sample lists approximately 200,000 distinct CDR3 sequences, roughly 23% occurring once. The sequencing input was CD8+ T cells from PBMCs. Source of these receptors: a human donor in good health (CMV status not recorded). Some clones in this sample may be carry-over from other donors' samples.

This clonotype was observed at least ten times. The chain couples TRBV7-8 to TRBJ1-6; D is ambiguous. In germline, CDR1 is SGHVS, CDR2 FQNEAQ. V shed 6 bases and J shed 13 bases, with 10 bases lying between them. The CDR3 extends over 11 amino acids. The CDR3 here is CASSLGFPLHF. CDR3 DNA sequence: TGTGCCAGCAGTTTGGGCTTCCCCCTCCACTTT.

This clonotype was counted a few times. This rearrangement joins TRBV10-3 to TRBJ1-6; no clear D. The CDR3 runs 17 residues. Germline-derived CDR1 and CDR2 are ENHRY and SYGVKD. Deletions cut 0 bases from V and 7 bases from J, with 16 bases between. CDR3: CAISESSASSLNSPLHF. The CDR3 region has the DNA TGTGCCATCAGTGAGTCGTCTGCCTCGTCATTAAATTCACCCCTCCACTTT.

This chain joins TRBV28 and TRBJ2-2; TRBD1 is a possible D gene (6 bases). Germline CDR1 reads MDHEN; CDR2 reads SYDVKM. CDR3 length: 16 residues. V was trimmed by 5 bases and J by 3 bases, leaving 16 bases between them. CDR3 loop: CASSPGHLDYTGELFF. The CDR3 coding sequence is TGTGCCAGCAGTCCGGGACACTTGGATTACACCGGGGAGCTGTTTTTT.

The genes are TRBV18 and TRBJ2-1; D possibly matches TRBD1 or TRBD2 (6 bases each). V lost 3 bases and J 7 bases, leaving 13 bases between the germline ends. The CDR3 totals 14 residues. Germline CDR1 reads KGHSH; CDR2 reads LQKENI. In DNA, the CDR3 is TGTGCCAGCTCACCCGGGGGCTCCGGGAATGAGCAGTTCTTC. Protein sequence: CASSPGGSGNEQFF.

V usage is TRBV20-1 and J usage is TRBJ2-2; D is perhaps TRBD1 or TRBD2 (6 bases each). The CDR3 extends over 14 amino acids. The germline CDR1 and CDR2 sequences are DFQATT and SNEGSKA (reference sequence). DNA for the CDR3: TGCAGAGCCATGGGGGCAGGGGAGGCAGGGGAGCTGTTTTTT. Residues: CRAMGAGEAGELFF.

This clonotype came up a few times. The J gene is TRBJ2-1, the V gene TRBV29-1, with 10 positions matching TRBD2. The CDR3 totals 14 residues. CDR1 is SQVTM, CDR2 ANQGSEA, per germline. The V and J ends lost 2 bases and 9 bases, in that order; junction bases with no gene match: 7. CDR3 nucleotide sequence: TGCAGCGTTGAAAGGAGCGGGGGGGCTGGTGAGCAGTTCTTC. Protein: CSVERSGGAGEQFF.

This clonotype was seen repeatedly, ten times or more. The chain links TRBV12-3 or TRBV12-4 to TRBJ2-1, with D perhaps matching TRBD2 (5 bases). CDR3 size: 12 residues. V lost 5 bases to trimming and J lost 6 bases, with 8 bases between them. CDR3 residues: CASSQSGNEQFF. The DNA for the CDR3 is TGTGCCAGCAGTCAGAGCGGCAATGAGCAGTTCTTC.

This clonotype has a handful of counts. The genes are TRBV6-8 and TRBJ1-1, with D maybe TRBD1 (6 bases). There are 14 residues in the CDR3. Germline V gene lookup returns CDR1 MNHGY and CDR2 SAAAGT. The ends were cut back, 2 bases at V and 4 bases at J, with 11 bases in the middle. CDR3 nucleotide sequence: TGTGCCAGCAGTTACACAGGGCTGGGCACTGAAGCTTTCTTT. Its translation: CASSYTGLGTEAFF.

About this clonotype: With a much larger clone just one base away, this may be a read error. V gene TRBV11-2 combines with J gene TRBJ1-5, with TRBD1 identical over 7 bases. The ends lost 5 bases at V and 3 bases at J; junction bases unmatched: 4. The CDR3 is 14 amino acids. Germline CDR1 and CDR2: SGHAT and FQNNGV. The CDR3 region has the DNA TGTGCCAGCAGCCCGACAGGGTTCAATCAGCCCCAGCATTTT. Protein sequence: CASSPTGFNQPQHF.

There are a few counts of this clonotype. The chain uses TRBV2 and TRBJ1-3; 9 nucleotides line up with TRBD1. The CDR3 is 15 amino acids. V shed 7 bases and J 2 bases; nucleotides not matched to a gene: 6. Germline CDR1 is SNHLY and CDR2 is FYNNEI. The CDR3 loop is CASKGQGVAGNTIYF. In nucleotides, the CDR3 is TGTGCCAGCAAGGGACAGGGAGTTGCTGGAAACACCATATATTTT.

This chain uses TRBV25-1 with TRBJ2-1; D is possibly TRBD1 (7 bases). The CDR3 is 14 amino acids. CDR1 and CDR2 from the germline V gene are MGHDK and SYGVNS. Deletions cut 11 bases from V and 3 bases from J, with 17 bases between. The CDR3 DNA is TGTGCCGAGAGCGGACAGGACTACTACAATGAGCAGTTCTTC. This gives the protein CAESGQDYYNEQFF.